Sequencing of this T cell receptor beta chain was carried out in a study of human T cells and chemical hapten exposure. Study background: Each patch test put 0.01% DPC on the upper back, and results were read at 6 days.

TCRdb ran MiXCR on the RACE reads and lists one entry per CDR3 protein. Seen here are about 84,000 distinct CDR3 sequences, about 10% observed once, and the top ten hold less than 6.5%. The V gene's germline CDR1 is MGHRA and CDR2 YSYEKL. This CDR3 has 15 residues. With 3 bases removed from V and 10 bases from J, the gap between germline ends came to 18 bases. Comment on this clonotype: The antigen remains unidentified.

Overall study results and limits: Compared to controls, expanded TCRs made significantly more large clusters of similar CDR3s.

Documented time point: patch test 2, 6 weeks after DPC sensitization. Treatment reported: therapeutic diphenylcyclopropenone sensitization with weekly scalp DPC. The sample here was whole blood, taken in connection with sensitization to the hapten diphenylcyclopropenone (DPC). The chain recombines TRBV4-1 with TRBJ1-4; weak D call: TRBD1 (5 bases). The receptor comes from a woman between 45 and 65 years old with alopecia areata. Some clones in this sample may be carry-over from other donors' samples. In nucleotides, the CDR3 is TGCGCCAGCAGCCAGGTGGGACCCCCGGAGGGAAAACTGTTTTTT. Amino acid sequence: CASSQVGPPEGKLFF.